The 2 T cell receptor beta chains presented below share a single source sample, sequenced in a study of blood T cell repertoires in COVID-19 (TCRdb year 2020). Libraries came from the immunoSEQ multiplex PCR assay. TCRdb holds this immuneACCESS table with in-frame rearrangements only. Some clones are missing; in checked studies, unresolved V genes explain under half, and the rest has no known cause. The sample table records tens of thousands of clones; roughly 84% of these occur just once. The ten biggest clones cover approximately 27% of the sample. The specimen sequenced was peripheral blood. These receptors originate from a human donor in a cohort sampled during active COVID-19.

The chain is built from TRBV6-1 and TRBJ2-7; 7 nucleotides align to TRBD1. The V gene's germline CDR1 is MNHNS and CDR2 SASEGT. The CDR3 consists of 15 residues. Losses at the gene ends were 3 bases for V and 5 bases for J; bases not matched to a gene: 10. The CDR3 nucleotides read TGTGCCAGCAGTGAGCCAAACAGGGGTCCCAACGAGCAGTACTTC. Its translation: CASSEPNRGPNEQYF.

This chain links TRBV5-1 with TRBJ1-1, with 8 bases lining up with TRBD1. The CDR3 length is 16 residues. After removal of 3 bases from V and 1 base from J, the junction contained 8 bases not matched to a gene. Germline CDR1 reads SGHRS; CDR2 reads YFSETQ. The DNA for the CDR3 is TGCGCCAGCAGCTGGACCGGGACAGGCGGGAACACTGAAGCTTTCTTT. It specifies CASSWTGTGGNTEAFF.